This TCR beta chain derives from a study of T cells in Graves' hyperthyroidism and ophthalmopathy. The PBMCs were sourced from fresh peripheral blood (about 9.7 ml). V lost 3 bases to trimming and J lost 4 bases; unmatched junction nucleotides: 6. CDR3 size: 15 residues. Germline V gene lookup returns CDR1 MDHEN and CDR2 SYDVKM. This clonotype was counted ten times or more. Amplified TCR beta CDR3 regions derived from RNA transcripts. The HTBI set primed first-round TCR CDR3 RT-PCR. Each CDR3 protein gets one entry after TCRdb re-called the multiplex PCR reads with MiXCR. The sample shows 550,000 to 700,000 distinct CDR3 sequences, over 12% of them seen only once.

The source is a woman in her thirties or forties with Graves' ophthalmopathy. The chain joins TRBV28 to TRBJ1-3; TRBD1 matches at 7 bases. Material: blood. The CDR3 region is CASSLEKGAGNTIYF. CDR3 bases: TGTGCCAGCAGTTTGGAAAAGGGGGCGGGAAACACCATATATTTT.